These T cell receptor beta chains were read from a single sample in a study of cytomegalovirus exposure and HLA in healthy donors. The table came from immunoSEQ multiplex PCR; TCRdb's copy has only in-frame clones and leaves some out. The table has about 96,000 clones, 65% to 75% seen once. What was sequenced was PBMCs. The receptors shown here come from a woman between 70 and 85 years old in good health and CMV-seropositive. Both conserved end residues are part of each CDR3. The D gene is left open where the match is weak. Clone size is not always given. Where it is, it says once, few, many or a class for expanded clones.

size: -; D: -; V: TRBV9; J: TRBJ2-7; CDR3: CASSEAGNEQYF; DNA: TGTGCCAGCAGCGAGGCAGGGAACGAGCAGTACTTC
size: -; D: -; V: TRBV28; J: TRBJ1-3; CDR3: CASSDGYSGNTIYF; DNA: TGTGCCAGCAGCGACGGGTACTCTGGAAACACCATATATTTT
size: -; D: TRBD1; V: TRBV13; J: TRBJ2-7; CDR3: CASSNSRSSIGTGNF; DNA: TGTGCCAGCAGCAATAGTAGGTCCTCAATTGGGACAGGGAACTTC
size: -; D: TRBD1; V: TRBV11-2; J: TRBJ2-3; CDR3: CASSGQGASDTQYF; DNA: TGTGCCAGCAGCGGACAGGGGGCCTCAGATACGCAGTATTTT
size: few; D: TRBD1; V: TRBV28; J: TRBJ1-1; CDR3: CASSFRQGELNTEAFF; DNA: TGTGCCAGCAGTTTCCGACAGGGGGAGCTCAACACTGAAGCTTTCTTT
size: -; D: TRBD1; V: TRBV7-6; J: TRBJ2-7; CDR3: CASSLVSVGGQGEQYF; DNA: TGTGCCAGCAGCTTAGTGAGTGTAGGGGGCCAAGGCGAGCAGTACTTC
size: few; D: -; V: TRBV5-1; J: TRBJ1-1; CDR3: CASSSQNTEAFF; DNA: TGCGCCAGCAGTTCCCAGAACACTGAAGCTTTCTTT
size: once; D: -; V: TRBV19; J: TRBJ2-7; CDR3: CASSRQVWYEQYF; DNA: TGTGCCAGTAGCCGACAGGTTTGGTACGAGCAGTACTTC
size: few; D: TRBD2; V: TRBV5-5; J: TRBJ2-3; CDR3: CASSLEEGGPFGTDTQYF; DNA: TGTGCCAGCAGCTTGGAGGAGGGAGGGCCGTTTGGCACAGATACGCAGTATTTT
size: once; D: TRBD1; V: TRBV7-3; J: TRBJ1-6; CDR3: CASSSQGARNSPLHF; DNA: TGTGCCAGCAGCTCGCAGGGGGCGCGTAATTCACCCCTCCACTTT
size: -; D: -; V: TRBV6-6; J: TRBJ1-3; CDR3: CASSHRDTSGNTIYF; DNA: TGTGCCAGCAGTCACCGGGACACCTCTGGAAACACCATATATTTT
size: -; D: -; V: TRBV5-4; J: TRBJ1-1; CDR3: CASSRTASNTEAFF; DNA: TGTGCCAGCAGTCGAACTGCGTCTAACACTGAAGCTTTCTTT
size: once; D: TRBD2; V: TRBV28; J: TRBJ2-7; CDR3: CASSFRGGSGGYSSYEQYF; DNA: TGTGCCAGCAGTTTCCGGGGAGGTAGCGGGGGGTACTCCTCCTACGAGCAGTACTTC
size: -; D: -; V: TRBV4-2; J: TRBJ2-3; CDR3: CASSQGRGLVIADTQYF; DNA: TGTGCCAGCAGCCAAGGTCGAGGATTAGTCATAGCAGATACGCAGTATTTT
size: once; D: -; V: TRBV27; J: TRBJ1-2; CDR3: CASSLWAGKEYGYTF; DNA: TGTGCCAGCAGTTTATGGGCAGGGAAAGAATATGGCTACACCTTC
size: -; D: TRBD2; V: TRBV9; J: TRBJ2-3; CDR3: CASSLGVAGGSTDTQYF; DNA: TGTGCCAGCAGCCTCGGGGTAGCGGGAGGGAGCACAGATACGCAGTATTTT
size: -; D: TRBD1; V: TRBV28; J: TRBJ1-4; CDR3: CASSYRGMRGIATNEKLFF; DNA: TGTGCCAGCAGTTACAGGGGAATGAGGGGCATTGCAACTAATGAAAAACTGTTTTTT
size: -; D: -; V: TRBV29-1; J: TRBJ1-2; CDR3: CSVDGGGRSGYGYTF; DNA: TGCAGCGTTGATGGGGGGGGGAGGTCGGGCTATGGCTACACCTTC
size: -; D: -; V: TRBV5-1; J: TRBJ2-2; CDR3: CASSLGQNTGELFF; DNA: TGCGCCAGCAGCTTGGGGCAGAACACCGGGGAGCTGTTTTTT
size: -; D: -; V: TRBV10-2; J: TRBJ1-5; CDR3: CASRRTDSQPQHF; DNA: TGCGCCAGCAGACGGACAGATAGTCAGCCCCAGCATTTT
size: -; D: -; V: TRBV11-2; J: TRBJ1-3; CDR3: CASSPSGAGTHSGNTIYF; DNA: TGTGCCAGCAGCCCTTCAGGGGCAGGGACCCACTCTGGAAACACCATATATTTT
size: -; D: -; V: TRBV5-1; J: TRBJ2-1; CDR3: CASGTQGNEQFF; DNA: TGCGCCAGCGGAACGCAGGGGAATGAGCAGTTCTTC
size: -; D: TRBD1; V: TRBV13; J: TRBJ2-7; CDR3: CASSQPGQGLREQYF; DNA: TGTGCCAGCAGCCAACCGGGACAGGGTCTTCGCGAGCAGTACTTC
size: -; D: -; V: TRBV6-1; J: TRBJ2-7; CDR3: CASSELVPSRPYEQYF; DNA: TGTGCCAGCAGTGAATTAGTGCCCTCTAGACCTTACGAGCAGTACTTC
size: once; D: TRBD2; V: TRBV10-1; J: TRBJ2-3; CDR3: CASSLGRLAGERSDTQYF; DNA: TGCGCCAGCAGTCTTGGGAGACTAGCGGGAGAACGGTCAGATACGCAGTATTTT
size: once; D: TRBD1; V: TRBV5-1; J: TRBJ1-6; CDR3: CASSSRGRENSPLHF; DNA: TGCGCCAGCAGCTCCAGGGGGCGAGAGAATTCACCCCTCCACTTT